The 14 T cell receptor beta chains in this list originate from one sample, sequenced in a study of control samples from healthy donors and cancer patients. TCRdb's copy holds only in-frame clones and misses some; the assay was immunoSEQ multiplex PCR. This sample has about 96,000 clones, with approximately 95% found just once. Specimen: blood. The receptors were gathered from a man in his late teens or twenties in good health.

The CDR3 nucleotides read TGTGCCAGTAGACACTCCTGGAACACCCGGGACAGACAAAACTATGGCTACACCTTC. Its protein product is CASRHSWNTRDRQNYGYTF. The chain recombines TRBV19 with TRBJ1-2; 7 bases match TRBD1. Looked up from germline, CDR1 is LNHDA and CDR2 is SQIVND (reference sequence). V lost 6 bases and J lost 2; bases outside the gene matches: 21. The CDR3 extends over 19 amino acids.

The CDR3 reads CASSTGEIQPQHF. The CDR3 DNA reads TGTGCCAGCAGTACAGGGGAGATCCAGCCCCAGCATTTT. V is TRBV6-2 or TRBV6-3 and J is TRBJ1-5; 7 bases align to TRBD1. The junction had 5 bases not matched to a gene; V was cut back by 5 bases and J by 7 bases. Germline-derived CDR1 and CDR2 are MNHEY and SVGEGT. The CDR3 has 13 residues.

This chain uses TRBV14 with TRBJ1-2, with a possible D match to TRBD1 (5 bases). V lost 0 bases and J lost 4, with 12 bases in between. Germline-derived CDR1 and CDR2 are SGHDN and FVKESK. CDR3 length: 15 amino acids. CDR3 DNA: TGTGCCAGCAGCCAAGATCGGGGGGTTTCCTATGGCTACACCTTC. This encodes CASSQDRGVSYGYTF.

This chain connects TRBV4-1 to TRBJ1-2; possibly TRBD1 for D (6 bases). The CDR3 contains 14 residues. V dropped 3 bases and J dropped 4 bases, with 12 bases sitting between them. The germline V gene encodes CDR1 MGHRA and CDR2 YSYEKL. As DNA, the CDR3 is TGCGCCAGCAGCCATCCCGGACAGCCCTATGGCTACACCTTC. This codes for CASSHPGQPYGYTF.

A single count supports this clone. As DNA, the CDR3 is TGTGCCAGCAGTGAAGGGGGCATAAATCAGCCCCAGCATTTT. This codes for CASSEGGINQPQHF. J is TRBJ1-5 and V is TRBV25-1; TRBD1 might be the D (6 bases). The CDR3 totals 14 residues. Looked up from germline, CDR1 is MGHDK and CDR2 is SYGVNS. V was pared by 2 bases and J by 4 bases, with 9 bases between.

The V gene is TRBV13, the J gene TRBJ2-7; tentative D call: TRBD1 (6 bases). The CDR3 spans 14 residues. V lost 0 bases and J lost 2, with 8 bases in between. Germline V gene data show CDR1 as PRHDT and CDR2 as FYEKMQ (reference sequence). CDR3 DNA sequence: TGTGCCAGCAGCTTAGGCAGGGGAACCTACGAGCAGTACTTC. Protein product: CASSLGRGTYEQYF. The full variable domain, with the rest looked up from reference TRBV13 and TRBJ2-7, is AAGVIQSPRHLIKEKRETATLKCYPIPRHDTVYWYQQGPGQDPQFLISFYEKMQSDKGSIPDRFSAQQFSDYHSELNMSSLELGDSALYFCASSLGRGTYEQYFGPGTRLTVT.

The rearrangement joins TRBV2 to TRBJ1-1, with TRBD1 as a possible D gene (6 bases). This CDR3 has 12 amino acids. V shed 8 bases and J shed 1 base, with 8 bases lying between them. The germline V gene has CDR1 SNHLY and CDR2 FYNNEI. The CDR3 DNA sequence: TGTGCCAGCTGGGGACAGAACACTGAAGCTTTCTTT. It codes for CASWGQNTEAFF.

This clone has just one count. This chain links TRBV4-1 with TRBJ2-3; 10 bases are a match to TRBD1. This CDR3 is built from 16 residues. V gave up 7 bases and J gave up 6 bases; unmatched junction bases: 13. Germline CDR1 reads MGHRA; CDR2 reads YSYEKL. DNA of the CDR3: TGCGCCAGCAACTCAGAGGGGACAGGGGCCGCCGATACGCAGTATTTT. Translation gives CASNSEGTGAADTQYF.

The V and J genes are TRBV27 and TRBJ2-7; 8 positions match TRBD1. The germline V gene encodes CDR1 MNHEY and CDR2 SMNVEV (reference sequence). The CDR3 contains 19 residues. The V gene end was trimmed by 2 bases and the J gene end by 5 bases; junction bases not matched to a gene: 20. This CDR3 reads CASSLKILTGEAGPHEQYF. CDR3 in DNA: TGTGCCAGCAGTTTAAAAATTTTGACAGGGGAAGCGGGTCCACACGAGCAGTACTTC.

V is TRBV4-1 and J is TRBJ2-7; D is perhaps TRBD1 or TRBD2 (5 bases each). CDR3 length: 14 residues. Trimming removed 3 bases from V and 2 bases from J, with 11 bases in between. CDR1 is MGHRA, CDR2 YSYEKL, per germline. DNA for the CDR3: TGCGCCAGCAGCCACCGGGGCCAAGCCTACGAGCAGTACTTC. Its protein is CASSHRGQAYEQYF.

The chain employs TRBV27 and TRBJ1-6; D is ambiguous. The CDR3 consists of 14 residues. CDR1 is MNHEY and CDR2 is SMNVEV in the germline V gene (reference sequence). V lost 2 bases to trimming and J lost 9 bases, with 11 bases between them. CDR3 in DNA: TGTGCCAGCAGTTTAGGGCCGCTGACTTCACCCCTCCACTTT. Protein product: CASSLGPLTSPLHF.

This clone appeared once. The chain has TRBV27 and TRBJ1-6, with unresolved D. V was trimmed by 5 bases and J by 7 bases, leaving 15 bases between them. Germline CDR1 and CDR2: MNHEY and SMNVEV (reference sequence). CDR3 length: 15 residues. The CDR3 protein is CASSPGRSGNSPLHF. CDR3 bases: TGTGCCAGCAGTCCCGGGAGGAGCGGGAATTCACCCCTCCACTTT.

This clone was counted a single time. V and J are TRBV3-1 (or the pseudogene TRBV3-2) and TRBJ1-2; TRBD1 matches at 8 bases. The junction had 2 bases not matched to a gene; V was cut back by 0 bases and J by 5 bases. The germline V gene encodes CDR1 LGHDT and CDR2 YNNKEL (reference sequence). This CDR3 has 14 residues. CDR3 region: CASSQDGTGYGYTF. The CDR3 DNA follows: TGTGCCAGCAGCCAAGATGGGACAGGTTATGGCTACACCTTC.

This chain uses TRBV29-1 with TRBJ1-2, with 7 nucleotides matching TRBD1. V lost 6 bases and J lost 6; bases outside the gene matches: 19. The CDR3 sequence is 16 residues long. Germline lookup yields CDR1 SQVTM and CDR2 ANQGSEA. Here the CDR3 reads CSVEPGTDFSVHGYTF. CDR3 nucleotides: TGCAGCGTAGAACCCGGGACAGATTTTTCCGTCCATGGCTACACCTTC. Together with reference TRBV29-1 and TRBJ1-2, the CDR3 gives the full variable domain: SAVISQKPSRDICQRGTSLTIQCQVDSQVTMMFWYRQQPGQSLTLIATANQGSEATYESGFVIDKFPISRPNLTFSTLTVSNMSPEDSSIYLCSVEPGTDFSVHGYTFGSGTRLTVV.